A selection of T cell receptor beta chains follows, all from one sample in a study of beta chain features in type 1 diabetes. TCRdb keeps only in-frame clones here, not all; method: immunoSEQ multiplex PCR. The sample contains 350,000 to 450,000 clones, over 9.5% of which appear only once. Sequenced material: naive CD4+ T cells from blood. Every receptor here comes from a woman between 18 and 30 years old with type 1 diabetes. CDR3s include the opening cysteine and the closing phenylalanine or tryptophan. The D gene is left open where the match is weak. Size values are once, few and many counts, or a class for expanded clones, and some rows have none.

TRBV15	TRBJ2-7	TRBD1	few	CATRRRDSSYEQYF	TGTGCCACCAGGCGACGGGACAGCAGCTACGAGCAGTACTTC
TRBV5-6	TRBJ2-5	-	few	CASSLRTAGEETQYF	TGTGCCAGCAGTCTCAGGACAGCCGGGGAAGAGACCCAGTACTTC
TRBV18	TRBJ1-1	-	few	CASSPSQGTEAFF	TGTGCCAGCTCACCCTCGCAGGGTACTGAAGCTTTCTTT
TRBV9	TRBJ2-2	-	-	CASSVVGQYTGELFF	TGTGCCAGCAGCGTAGTTGGGCAGTACACCGGGGAGCTGTTTTTT
TRBV7-2	TRBJ2-1	TRBD2	few	CASSWTSGRAYNEQFF	TGTGCCAGCAGCTGGACTAGCGGGAGAGCCTACAATGAGCAGTTCTTC
TRBV27	TRBJ2-5	TRBD2	few	CASGTSGRETQYF	TGTGCCAGCGGGACTAGCGGCAGGGAGACCCAGTACTTC
TRBV14	TRBJ1-1	-	-	CASSQALAAGTEAFF	TGTGCCAGCAGCCAAGCCCTAGCGGCAGGCACTGAAGCTTTCTTT
TRBV18	TRBJ1-5	-	-	CASSPRQGSGNQPQHF	TGTGCCAGCTCACCTAGGCAGGGGAGCGGCAATCAGCCCCAGCATTTT
TRBV5-6	TRBJ1-6	-	-	CASSSSSYNSPLHF	TGTGCCAGCAGCTCCAGTTCCTATAATTCACCCCTCCACTTT
TRBV15	TRBJ2-7	TRBD1	few	CATSRVSHGTGGFEQYF	TGTGCCACCAGCAGAGTCTCACACGGGACAGGGGGCTTCGAGCAGTACTTC
TRBV5-1	TRBJ2-7	TRBD1	-	CASSPSRDRGVYEQYF	TGCGCCAGCAGTCCAAGCCGGGACAGGGGGGTCTACGAGCAGTACTTC
TRBV14	TRBJ2-1	-	few	CASSPWPDEQFF	TGTGCCAGCAGCCCATGGCCCGATGAGCAGTTCTTC
TRBV5-4	TRBJ1-3	-	-	CASSLVGAENTIYF	TGTGCCAGCAGCTTAGTTGGGGCTGAAAACACCATATATTTT
TRBV5-1	TRBJ2-1	-	-	CASSLAVYTESPFF	TGCGCCAGCAGCTTGGCCGTGTACACCGAATCCCCGTTCTTC
TRBV5-1	TRBJ2-1	-	-	CASSLFGGPNEQFF	TGCGCCAGCAGCTTGTTCGGGGGGCCCAATGAGCAGTTCTTC
TRBV4-3	TRBJ2-3	TRBD1	once	CASSPRGGSSTDTQYF	TGCGCCAGCAGCCCGCGAGGGGGCTCTAGCACAGATACGCAGTATTTT
TRBV29-1	TRBJ2-1	-	-	CSVLARNNEQFF	TGCAGCGTTTTAGCCAGAAACAATGAGCAGTTCTTC
TRBV7-9	TRBJ2-2	TRBD1	few	CASSLALLGTGDTGELFF	TGTGCCAGCAGCTTAGCACTTCTCGGGACAGGAGACACCGGGGAGCTGTTTTTT
TRBV25-1	TRBJ2-5	TRBD1	few	CASSESTGGQETQYF	TGTGCCAGCAGTGAATCGACAGGGGGACAAGAGACCCAGTACTTC
TRBV27	TRBJ2-3	-	-	CASSLSLTDTQYF	TGTGCCAGCAGTTTATCCCTCACAGATACGCAGTATTTT
TRBV15	TRBJ2-1	-	few	CATSRRGTTSSYNEQFF	TGTGCCACCAGCAGAAGAGGGACAACCAGCTCCTACAATGAGCAGTTCTTC
TRBV5-6	TRBJ2-2	TRBD1	few	CASSLTQGLAGELFF	TGTGCCAGCAGCTTGACACAGGGGCTAGCCGGGGAGCTGTTTTTT
TRBV30	TRBJ2-3	-	few	CAWEGVTSTDTQYF	TGTGCCTGGGAGGGGGTGACTAGCACAGATACGCAGTATTTT
TRBV2	TRBJ1-5	TRBD1	-	CASNSDRGSQPQHF	TGTGCCAGCAACTCGGACAGGGGCAGTCAGCCCCAGCATTTT
TRBV28	TRBJ1-5	TRBD1	-	CASSLRDSRDQPQHF	TGTGCCAGCAGTTTACGGGACAGCAGAGATCAGCCCCAGCATTTT
TRBV28	TRBJ2-7	TRBD1	-	CASSGGQGWEQYF	TGTGCCAGCAGCGGAGGACAGGGGTGGGAGCAGTACTTC
TRBV10-3	TRBJ2-7	TRBD1	few	CAIRTGTGADEQYF	TGTGCCATCAGGACCGGGACAGGGGCTGACGAGCAGTACTTC
TRBV4-3	TRBJ2-7	TRBD1	-	CASSQIGQGANEQYF	TGCGCCAGCAGCCAAATCGGGCAGGGGGCGAACGAGCAGTACTTC
TRBV27	TRBJ2-7	-	-	CASSTNRDYEQYF	TGTGCCAGTTCTACCAACAGGGACTACGAGCAGTACTTC
TRBV18	TRBJ1-1	-	-	CASSPDMNTEAFF	TGTGCCAGCTCACCGGACATGAACACTGAAGCTTTCTTT
TRBV4-1	TRBJ1-1	TRBD1	-	CASSLTGTSGTEAFF	TGCGCCAGCAGCCTGACAGGGACTTCAGGCACTGAAGCTTTCTTT
TRBV5-1	TRBJ2-7	TRBD1	-	CASSIGQGVGQYF	TGCGCCAGCAGCATCGGACAGGGTGTGGGGCAGTACTTC
TRBV30	TRBJ1-4	TRBD1	-	CAWSVQGAIMNEKLFF	TGTGCCTGGAGTGTGCAGGGGGCGATTATGAATGAAAAACTGTTTTTT
TRBV29-1	TRBJ2-7	TRBD1	-	CSAQGDAYEQYF	TGCAGCGCCCAGGGGGATGCGTACGAGCAGTACTTC
TRBV25-1	TRBJ1-2	-	few	CASSELGGYGYTF	TGTGCCAGCAGTGAATTAGGCGGGTATGGCTACACCTTC
TRBV9	TRBJ2-5	-	few	CASSVGGLAAEETQYF	TGTGCCAGCAGCGTAGGGGGGCTAGCGGCTGAAGAGACCCAGTACTTC
TRBV20-1	TRBJ2-5	-	few	CSAADKETQYF	TGCAGTGCCGCGGACAAAGAGACCCAGTACTTC
TRBV19	TRBJ2-7	TRBD2	few	CASSIVPAGAHEQYF	TGTGCCAGTAGTATAGTTCCAGCGGGAGCGCACGAGCAGTACTTC
TRBV18	TRBJ1-2	-	few	CASQGRDRNYGYTF	TGTGCCAGCCAGGGACGAGACAGGAACTATGGCTACACCTTC
TRBV25-1	TRBJ2-7	-	few	CASSVAYEQYF	TGTGCCAGCAGTGTTGCCTACGAGCAGTACTTC
TRBV4-3	TRBJ1-2	TRBD1	few	CASSQVAGTANNYGYTF	TGCGCCAGCAGCCAAGTGGCCGGGACAGCCAACAACTATGGCTACACCTTC
TRBV5-4	TRBJ1-1	TRBD1	-	CASSTQGGNEAFF	TGTGCCAGCTCAACACAGGGGGGGAACGAAGCTTTCTTT
TRBV7-9	TRBJ2-1	-	few	CASSLRASYNEQFF	TGTGCCAGCAGCTTGAGGGCATCCTACAATGAGCAGTTCTTC
TRBV27	TRBJ2-2	-	-	CASSPTGWELFF	TGTGCCAGCAGTCCGACAGGTTGGGAGCTGTTTTTT
TRBV7-2	TRBJ2-5	-	-	CASSSRQVEETQYF	TGTGCCAGCAGCTCCCGCCAGGTCGAAGAGACCCAGTACTTC
TRBV5-1	TRBJ1-2	TRBD1	once	CASSLVAGQGFGYTF	TGCGCCAGCAGCTTGGTGGCAGGACAGGGGTTTGGCTACACCTTC
TRBV2	TRBJ1-5	-	-	CASSELRPGDQPQHF	TGTGCCAGCAGTGAATTACGCCCGGGGGATCAGCCCCAGCATTTT
TRBV7-2	TRBJ2-5	TRBD2	-	CASSPPGGAETQYF	TGTGCCAGCAGCCCTCCGGGGGGAGCCGAGACCCAGTACTTC
TRBV7-9	TRBJ2-1	-	few	CASSLAEVYNEQFF	TGTGCCAGCAGCTTAGCCGAGGTCTACAATGAGCAGTTCTTC
TRBV7-2	TRBJ2-5	TRBD2	few	CASSLSGGAETQYF	TGTGCCAGCAGCTTGAGCGGGGGGGCGGAGACCCAGTACTTC
TRBV7-9	TRBJ1-2	TRBD1	few	CASSSDRAGGYTF	TGTGCCAGCAGCTCCGACAGGGCGGGTGGCTACACCTTC
TRBV28	TRBJ2-1	-	-	CASSLRGTEQFF	TGTGCCAGCAGTTTAAGGGGGACTGAGCAGTTCTTC
TRBV19	TRBJ1-1	-	-	CASTRSGSGLEAFF	TGTGCCAGTACCCGGTCGGGGTCGGGGTTGGAAGCTTTCTTT
TRBV6-6	TRBJ2-7	-	-	CASSPTPYEQYF	TGTGCCAGCAGTCCAACTCCCTACGAGCAGTACTTC
TRBV6-6	TRBJ2-2	TRBD1	-	CASSAAGGSTGELFF	TGTGCCAGCAGTGCGGCAGGGGGTAGTACCGGGGAGCTGTTTTTT
TRBV29-1	TRBJ2-7	TRBD2	few	CSAKREEIYEQYF	TGCAGCGCAAAGCGGGAGGAAATCTACGAGCAGTACTTC
TRBV4-1	TRBJ2-5	TRBD2	few	CASSHSVGGRAGETQYF	TGCGCCAGCAGCCACTCCGTAGGCGGGAGGGCCGGAGAGACCCAGTACTTC
TRBV4-3	TRBJ2-2	-	few	CASSQGPAGNTGELFF	TGCGCCAGCAGCCAAGGTCCGGCAGGGAACACCGGGGAGCTGTTTTTT
TRBV5-1	TRBJ1-2	-	-	CASSLGTGREENGYTF	TGCGCCAGCAGCTTGGGAACGGGACGGGAGGAGAATGGCTACACCTTC